Included here is one TCR beta chain sequence, with context. Its antigen is unknown. This sample is drawn from a study of T cell responses to AZD1222 COVID-19 vaccine. Overall study findings and caveats: Clonal diversity may have been underestimated, and the donors were mostly white British, with more females than males. Spike-wide vaccine-associated CD4 TCRs dominated at 160-218 and 743-854. A reported finding is that nearly half of spike-specific TCRs target unmutated variant regions. Spike-specific TCR breadth rose after two AZD1222 doses, and depth rose as well.

The assay was immunoSEQ multiplex PCR, and TCRdb's table has in-frame clones only and misses some. The table includes around 110,000 clones, around nine tenths detected once. CDR1 is MNHEY, CDR2 SVGAGI, per germline. The V and J ends lost 2 bases and 5 bases, in that order; junction bases with no gene match: 8. The CDR3 totals 15 residues. Sequencing was performed on peripheral blood, taken 28 days after the second AZD1222 dose. This sequence joins TRBV6-5 and TRBJ1-1; TRBD1 aligns across 7 bases. The TCR was taken from an adult who received the AZD1222 COVID-19 vaccine. The CDR3 region is CASSYGWRRGTEAFF. CDR3 in DNA: TGTGCCAGCAGTTACGGGTGGCGCAGGGGGACTGAAGCTTTCTTT.